This TCR beta chain was identified during a study of shared clonotypes between healthy human individuals. Looking at the study overall: The donor group consisted of two women and a few men, aged 18 to 49.

Germline lookup yields CDR1 SGHVS and CDR2 FQNEAQ. Trimming stripped 0 bases from V and 8 bases from J, with 10 bases between. The CDR3 is 13 residues long. Authors' analysis steps: Junction-only immunoSEQ data arrived without quality scores, meaning filtering differed. TCRdb keeps only in-frame clones here, not all; method: immunoSEQ multiplex PCR. V and J calls and clone size are given by that table; D and trimming were obtained from the DNA. The sample holds 2 million to 3 million clones, roughly nine tenths seen once. The chain carries TRBV7-8 and TRBJ1-1; no firm D call. The sample was naive CD4+ T cells sorted from blood. Subset given: CD45RA+ positively selected. The receptor comes from a man aged 18 to 30 in good health. CDR3 amino acids: CASSLARTGEAFF. The CDR3 coding sequence is TGTGCCAGCAGCTTAGCGAGGACGGGGGAAGCTTTCTTT.